The rows below give T cell receptor beta chains drawn from one sample of a study of T cell repertoires in cytomegalovirus infection. TCRdb redid the calling of the reads with MiXCR, one entry per CDR3 protein. The repertoire includes almost 90,000 distinct CDR3 sequences, 25% to 30% of them detected once, and 71% sits in the top ten. For these receptors, no antigen is known. The sample was CD8+ T cells from cultured PBMCs, taken from culture after CMV antigen stimulation. The receptors stem from a human donor in good health (CMV status not recorded). Some clones in this sample may be carry-over from other donors' samples. Both conserved end residues are part of each CDR3. D genes are given only for firm matches. The size field is filled for only some rows; it gives once, few, many or a size class.

.	TRBV7-6	TRBJ1-6	.	CASQQSSYNSPLHF	TGTGCCAGCCAGCAGAGCTCCTATAATTCACCCCTCCACTTT
few	TRBV27	TRBJ2-3	TRBD2	CASSLFGGGDGSTDTQYF	TGTGCCAGCAGTTTATTTGGGGGGGGGGACGGTAGCACAGATACGCAGTATTTT
few	TRBV4-1	TRBJ1-1	.	CASSQDAQGTEAFF	TGCGCCAGCAGCCAAGATGCCCAGGGCACTGAAGCTTTCTTT
many	TRBV12-3/TRBV12-4	TRBJ1-5	.	CASSFINNQPQHF	TGTGCCAGCAGTTTTATTAACAATCAGCCCCAGCATTTT
few	TRBV20-1	TRBJ2-1	TRBD2	CSARRGLAGGNEQFF	TGCAGTGCGCGACGGGGACTAGCGGGGGGTAATGAGCAGTTCTTC
many	TRBV27	TRBJ2-3	.	CASSRQALTDTQYF	TGTGCCAGCAGTCGGCAGGCCCTTACAGATACGCAGTATTTT
.	TRBV12-3/TRBV12-4	TRBJ2-7	.	CASSPNSGPNEQYF	TGTGCCAGCAGTCCCAACTCGGGCCCCAACGAGCAGTACTTC
many	TRBV7-2	TRBJ1-6	.	CASSFNFASPLHF	TGTGCCAGCAGCTTTAATTTCGCGTCACCCCTCCACTTT
many	TRBV7-2	TRBJ2-7	TRBD1	CASSLDDGTGWRDPYAQYF	TGTGCCAGCAGCTTAGATGATGGGACAGGGTGGAGGGACCCTTACGCGCAGTACTTC
.	TRBV28	TRBJ1-4	.	CASSPLGSTNEKLFF	TGTGCCAGCAGTCCTTTGGGGTCAACTAATGAAAAACTGTTTTTT
.	TRBV7-9	TRBJ2-6	.	CASSRGPVGANVLTF	TGTGCCAGCAGCCGGGGGCCCGTCGGGGCCAACGTCCTGACTTTC
.	TRBV6-5	TRBJ1-1	.	CASSYPGSTEAFF	TGTGCCAGCAGTTACCCAGGGAGCACTGAAGCTTTCTTT
few	TRBV20-1	TRBJ2-1	.	CSAKVVNEQFF	TGCAGTGCTAAGGTCGTGAATGAGCAGTTCTTC
.	TRBV11-2	TRBJ2-7	.	CASSSVRDSPSYEQYF	TGTGCCAGCAGCTCCGTGCGGGACAGTCCATCCTACGAGCAGTACTTC
.	TRBV11-1	TRBJ1-2	.	CASSQGGNYGYTF	TGTGCCAGCAGCCAGGGCGGCAACTATGGCTACACCTTC
.	TRBV20-1	TRBJ1-2	.	CSARESSTSGYTF	TGCAGTGCTAGAGAATCTTCGACTTCCGGCTACACCTTC
.	TRBV11-2	TRBJ2-1	.	CASSSTVNEQFF	TGTGCCAGCAGTTCCACTGTCAATGAGCAGTTCTTC
once	TRBV6-5	TRBJ2-1	TRBD2	CASSYRAGGHEQFF	TGTGCCAGCAGTTACCGAGCGGGGGGGCATGAGCAGTTCTTC
once	TRBV3-1	TRBJ2-1	.	CASSPGTLDEQFF	TGTGCCAGCAGCCCCGGGACTTTGGATGAGCAGTTCTTC
.	TRBV6-1	TRBJ1-1	.	CASSVALPRTEAFF	TGTGCCAGCAGTGTAGCCCTACCCCGGACTGAAGCTTTCTTT
few	TRBV20-1	TRBJ2-2	TRBD1	CSAKTGSDTGELFF	TGCAGTGCTAAGACAGGGTCGGACACCGGGGAGCTGTTTTTT
few	TRBV27	TRBJ2-1	.	CASSLGTSYNEQFF	TGTGCCAGCAGTCTTGGTACCAGCTACAATGAGCAGTTCTTC
.	TRBV20-1	TRBJ1-6	TRBD1	CSGREDRRYNSPLHF	TGCAGTGGACGAGAGGACAGGCGTTATAATTCACCCCTCCACTTT
.	TRBV12-3/TRBV12-4	TRBJ1-2	.	CASSQVGGLRGYTF	TGTGCCAGCAGTCAAGTGGGTGGGCTAAGGGGCTACACCTTC
.	TRBV4-1	TRBJ2-7	TRBD2	CATAGAGGEIYEQYF	TGCGCCACCGCAGGAGCGGGGGGCGAAATATACGAGCAGTACTTC
few	TRBV4-1	TRBJ2-1	.	CASSQEGGRNNEQFF	TGTGCCAGCAGCCAAGAGGGGGGCCGTAACAATGAGCAGTTCTTC
.	TRBV29-1	TRBJ1-1	TRBD1	CSSTGTVEAFF	TGCAGCTCTACCGGGACAGTTGAAGCTTTCTTT
.	TRBV20-1	TRBJ2-1	TRBD2	CSAREVGTSGGSYNEQFF	TGCAGTGCTAGAGAAGTGGGAACTAGCGGGGGAAGTTACAATGAGCAGTTCTTC
few	TRBV28	TRBJ1-4	.	CASSRNEKLFF	TGTGCCAGCAGTAGGAATGAAAAACTGTTTTTT
many	TRBV12-3/TRBV12-4	TRBJ1-1	.	CASSLKWSASGTEAFF	TGTGCCAGCAGTTTAAAATGGTCAGCGAGTGGGACTGAAGCTTTCTTT
few	TRBV13	TRBJ1-1	.	CASSFNSNRAMNTEAFF	TGTGCCAGCAGCTTCAATAGTAACAGGGCGATGAACACTGAAGCTTTCTTT
few	TRBV7-6	TRBJ1-1	.	CASSSPGTPNTEAFF	TGTGCCAGCAGCTCCCCAGGGACCCCGAACACTGAAGCTTTCTTT
.	TRBV15	TRBJ1-1	TRBD1	CATNRDRVGDTEAFF	TGTGCCACCAACAGAGACAGGGTGGGGGACACTGAAGCTTTCTTT
many	TRBV27	TRBJ2-3	.	CASSLPTTLGTDTQYF	TGTGCCAGCAGTTTACCCACGACCCTTGGTACAGATACGCAGTATTTT
.	TRBV4-1	TRBJ1-3	.	CASSQDQKGYSGNTIYF	TGCGCCAGCAGCCAAGATCAAAAGGGTTACTCTGGAAACACCATATATTTT
many	TRBV29-1	TRBJ1-1	.	CSVETQNTEAFF	TGCAGCGTTGAAACGCAGAACACTGAAGCTTTCTTT
.	TRBV27	TRBJ1-6	.	CASSLGPGENSPLHF	TGTGCCAGCAGTTTAGGGCCAGGGGAGAATTCACCCCTCCACTTT
few	TRBV19	TRBJ1-2	.	CASSKTGPRDYGYTF	TGTGCCAGTAGTAAAACCGGGCCAAGGGACTATGGCTACACCTTC
many	TRBV7-8	TRBJ2-1	TRBD2	CASSGPSGGAYISNEQFF	TGTGCCAGCAGCGGACCTAGCGGGGGGGCCTATATAAGTAATGAGCAGTTCTTC
many	TRBV7-9	TRBJ1-2	TRBD1	CASSIGTDYGYTF	TGTGCCAGCAGCATTGGGACAGACTATGGCTACACCTTC
.	TRBV12-3/TRBV12-4	TRBJ1-5	.	CASSLSGTRNQPQHF	TGTGCCAGCAGTTTGTCTGGGACTCGCAATCAGCCCCAGCATTTT
.	TRBV6-6	TRBJ2-7	.	CATAPGYYEQYF	TGTGCCACGGCTCCGGGGTACTACGAGCAGTACTTC
.	TRBV20-1	TRBJ2-3	TRBD1	CSASIRGRETDTQYF	TGCAGTGCTAGCATCAGGGGGCGCGAAACAGATACGCAGTATTTT
.	TRBV7-9	TRBJ2-5	.	CASSPSGQETQYF	TGTGCCAGCAGCCCGTCGGGCCAAGAGACCCAGTACTTC
.	TRBV11-2	TRBJ1-2	.	CASSPGWGADKAGYTF	TGTGCCAGCAGCCCGGGGTGGGGGGCGGATAAAGCTGGCTACACCTTC
few	TRBV3-1	TRBJ2-3	.	CASRHEGGGPDTQYF	TGTGCCAGCAGGCACGAGGGGGGGGGACCAGATACGCAGTATTTT
once	TRBV20-1	TRBJ2-1	TRBD1	CSATGTGTSNEQFF	TGCAGTGCTACCGGGACAGGGACATCCAATGAGCAGTTCTTC
.	TRBV7-4	TRBJ2-2	.	CASSLGTLNTGELFF	TGTGCCAGCAGCTTAGGGACACTGAACACCGGGGAGCTGTTTTTT
.	TRBV7-8	TRBJ2-3	TRBD2	CASSSTSGGVGDTQYF	TGTGCCAGCAGTTCAACTAGCGGGGGGGTGGGAGATACGCAGTATTTT
.	TRBV27	TRBJ1-2	.	CATLSGEGYTF	TGTGCCACCTTGTCGGGGGAGGGCTACACCTTC
many	TRBV7-8	TRBJ2-1	.	CASSSDLGITKQFF	TGTGCCAGCAGCTCGGACCTCGGGATAACCAAGCAGTTCTTC
.	TRBV4-1	TRBJ1-1	.	CASSQATDKTVLNTEAFF	TGCGCCAGCAGCCAAGCAACGGATAAAACGGTCCTGAACACTGAAGCTTTCTTT
.	TRBV27	TRBJ2-1	TRBD2	CASSLALAGPNEQFF	TGTGCCAGCAGTTTAGCACTAGCGGGGCCCAATGAGCAGTTCTTC